This is a list of T cell receptor beta chains from one sample in a study of T cell changes during pregnancy in multiple sclerosis. TCRdb's table, derived via immunoSEQ multiplex PCR, lists solely in-frame clones and lacks some. The profile shows about 38,000 clones, around 87% of them singletons. The sequences come from CD4+ T cells from peripheral blood mononuclear cells, collected in the second trimester of pregnancy. The source is a female donor with multiple sclerosis, enrolled in a pregnancy study. Both conserved end residues are trimmed from each CDR3.

V	J	CDR3
TRBV7-9	TRBJ1-3	ASSLGLIGGNTIY
TRBV9	TRBJ1-4	ASSVASGADEKLF
TRBV28	TRBJ1-5	ASSPGGRRNQPQH
TRBV2	TRBJ2-1	ASRTGVADEQF
TRBV18	TRBJ1-3	ASSPLDRPTSGNTIY
TRBV5-4	TRBJ1-2	ASHQGLINYGYT
TRBV18	TRBJ2-5	ASSPDSLTQETQY
TRBV6-5	TRBJ2-3	ASSEGAGTDTQY
TRBV25-1	TRBJ2-5	ASSILAGGNEETQY
TRBV25-1	TRBJ2-2	ASSHPTGELF
TRBV9	TRBJ2-1	ASSVTGNEQF
TRBV7-9	TRBJ2-7	ASSLSVGPPSGRPYEQY
TRBV4-1	TRBJ2-3	ASSPGTSGMEDTQY
TRBV27	TRBJ1-5	ASSSNDRGGNQPQH
TRBV5-1	TRBJ1-1	ASSLLSSTEAF
TRBV6-1	TRBJ2-7	ASTMDRGGYEQY
TRBV19	TRBJ2-7	ASSGARLAGEGEQY
TRBV4-3	TRBJ2-3	ASSQTPSGRADTQY
TRBV6-6	TRBJ2-3	ASSPFSGSTDTQY
TRBV28	TRBJ2-7	ASSRAGTGGSYEQY
TRBV2	TRBJ2-3	AGGRRNTDTQY
TRBV13	TRBJ1-1	ASSLWETEAF
TRBV28	TRBJ1-4	ASSTRQGATNEKLF
TRBV6-6	TRBJ1-3	ASSTRRPSTGNTIY
TRBV7-9	TRBJ2-4	ASSLSVGAVDIQY
TRBV28	TRBJ2-2	ASSLPGIKVGELF
TRBV6-4	TRBJ2-2	ASSAPTSGGAGELF
TRBV7-6	TRBJ2-3	ASSTNTDTQY
TRBV28	TRBJ2-1	ASSLGLAGNEQF
TRBV6-1	TRBJ1-5	ASSERGWGGAENQPQH
TRBV11-2	TRBJ1-1	ASSFQGQGRTEAF
TRBV7-9	TRBJ2-5	ASSLEGAGGRETQY
TRBV5-1	TRBJ2-1	ASSLVGTGSYNEQF
TRBV7-2	TRBJ2-5	ASSPIQETQY
TRBV19	TRBJ1-4	ASSIRAVNEKLF
TRBV7-6	TRBJ1-5	ASSLDREGQPQH
TRBV7-9	TRBJ2-5	ASIFSGRSGTQY
TRBV2	TRBJ2-2	ASRATSGGPGELF
TRBV9	TRBJ1-1	ASSGQGTNTEAF
TRBV19	TRBJ2-2	ASGTGYSTGELF
TRBV6-1	TRBJ2-3	ASLPNRATADTQY
TRBV12-5	TRBJ1-1	ASGHSPDSSEAF
TRBV6-5	TRBJ1-2	ASSTRQGNGYT
TRBV6-6	TRBJ2-3	ASRNRDWGTDTQY
TRBV19	TRBJ1-3	ASSIRVGGSGNTIY